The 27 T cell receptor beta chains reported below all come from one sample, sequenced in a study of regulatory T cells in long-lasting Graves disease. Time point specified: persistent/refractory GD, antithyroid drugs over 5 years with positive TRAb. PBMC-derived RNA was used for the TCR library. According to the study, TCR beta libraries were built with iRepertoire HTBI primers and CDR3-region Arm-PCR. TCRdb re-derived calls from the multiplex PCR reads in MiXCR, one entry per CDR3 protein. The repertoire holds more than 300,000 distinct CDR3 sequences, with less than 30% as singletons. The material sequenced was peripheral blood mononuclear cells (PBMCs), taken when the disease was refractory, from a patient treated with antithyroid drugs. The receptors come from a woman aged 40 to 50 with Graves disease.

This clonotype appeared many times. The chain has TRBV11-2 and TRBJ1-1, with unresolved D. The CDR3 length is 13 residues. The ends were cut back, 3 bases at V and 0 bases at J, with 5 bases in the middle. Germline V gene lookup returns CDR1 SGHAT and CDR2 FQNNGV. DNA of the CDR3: TGTGCCAGCAGCTTGTACGTGAACACTGAAGCTTTCTTT. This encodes CASSLYVNTEAFF. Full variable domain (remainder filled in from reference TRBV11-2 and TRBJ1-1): EAGVAQSPRYKIIEKRQSVAFWCNPISGHATLYWYQQILGQGPKLLIQFQNNGVVDDSQLPKDRFSAERLKGVDSTLKIQPAKLEDSAVYLCASSLYVNTEAFFGQGTRLTVV.

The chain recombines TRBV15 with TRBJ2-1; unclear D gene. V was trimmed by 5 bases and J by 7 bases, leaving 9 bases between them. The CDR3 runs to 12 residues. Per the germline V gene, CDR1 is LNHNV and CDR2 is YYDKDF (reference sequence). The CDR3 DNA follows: TGTGCCACCAGCGAGATGGCTAATGAGCAGTTCTTC. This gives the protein CATSEMANEQFF.

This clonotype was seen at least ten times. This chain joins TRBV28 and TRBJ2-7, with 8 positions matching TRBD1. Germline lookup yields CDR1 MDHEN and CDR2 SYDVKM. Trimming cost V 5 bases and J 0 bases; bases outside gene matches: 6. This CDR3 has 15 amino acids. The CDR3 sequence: CASSALGTGSYEQYF. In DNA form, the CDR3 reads TGTGCCAGCAGTGCCCTGGGGACAGGCTCCTACGAGCAGTACTTC.

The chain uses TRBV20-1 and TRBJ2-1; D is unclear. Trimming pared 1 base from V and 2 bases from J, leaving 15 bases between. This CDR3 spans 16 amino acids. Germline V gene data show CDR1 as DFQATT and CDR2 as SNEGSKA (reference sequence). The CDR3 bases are TGCAGTGCTAGAGGCTCATCGTTTGGCCCCTACAATGAGCAGTTCTTC. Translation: CSARGSSFGPYNEQFF.

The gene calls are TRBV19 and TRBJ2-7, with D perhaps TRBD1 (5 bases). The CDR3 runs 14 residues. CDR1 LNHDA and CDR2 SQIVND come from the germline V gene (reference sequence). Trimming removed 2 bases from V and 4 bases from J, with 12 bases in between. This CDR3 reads CASSIRQNSYEQYF. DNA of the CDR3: TGTGCCAGTAGTATAAGACAGAACTCGTACGAGCAGTACTTC.

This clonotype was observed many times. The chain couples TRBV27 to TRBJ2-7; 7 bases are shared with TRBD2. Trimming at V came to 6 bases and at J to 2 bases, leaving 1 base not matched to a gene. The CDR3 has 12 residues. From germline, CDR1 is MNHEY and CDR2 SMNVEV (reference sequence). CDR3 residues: CASRGLTYEQYF. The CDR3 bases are TGTGCCAGCAGGGGACTAACCTACGAGCAGTACTTC.

The CDR3 protein is CASSPTDWNTGELFF. For the CDR3, the DNA is TGTGCCAGCAGCCCCACGGACTGGAACACCGGGGAGCTGTTTTTT. The chain couples TRBV19 to TRBJ2-2, with a tentative D call TRBD2 (5 bases). Per germline, CDR1 LNHDA and CDR2 SQIVND (reference sequence). This CDR3 region has 15 residues. Trimming removed 9 bases from V and 1 base from J, with 15 bases in between.

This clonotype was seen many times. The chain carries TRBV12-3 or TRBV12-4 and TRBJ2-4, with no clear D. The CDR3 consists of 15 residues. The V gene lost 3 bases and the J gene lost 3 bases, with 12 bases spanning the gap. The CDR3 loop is CASSFDTADKNIQYF. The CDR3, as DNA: TGTGCCAGCAGTTTTGATACAGCCGACAAAAACATTCAGTACTTC.

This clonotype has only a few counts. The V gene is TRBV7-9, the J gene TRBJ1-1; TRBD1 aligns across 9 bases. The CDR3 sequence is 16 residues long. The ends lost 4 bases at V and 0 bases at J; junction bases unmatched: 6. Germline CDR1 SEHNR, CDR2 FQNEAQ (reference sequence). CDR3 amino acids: CASSSTGGQMNTEAFF. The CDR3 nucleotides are TGTGCCAGCAGCTCTACAGGGGGCCAAATGAACACTGAAGCTTTCTTT.

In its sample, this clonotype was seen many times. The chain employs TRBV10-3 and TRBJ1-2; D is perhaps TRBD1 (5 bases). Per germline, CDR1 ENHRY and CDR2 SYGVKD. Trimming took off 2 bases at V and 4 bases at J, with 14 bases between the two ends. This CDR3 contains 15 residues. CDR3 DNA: TGTGCCATCAGTGAGCGTAACAAGGGGCTCTATGGCTACACCTTC. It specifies CAISERNKGLYGYTF.

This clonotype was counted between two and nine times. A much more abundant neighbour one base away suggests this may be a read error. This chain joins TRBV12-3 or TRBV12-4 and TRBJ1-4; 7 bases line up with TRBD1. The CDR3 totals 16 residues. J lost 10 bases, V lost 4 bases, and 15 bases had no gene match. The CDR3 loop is CASSSPHRGLSGKLFF. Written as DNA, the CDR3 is TGTGCCAGCAGTTCCCCTCACAGGGGATTGAGTGGAAAACTGTTTTTT.

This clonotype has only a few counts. CDR3 nucleotide sequence: TGTGCCAGCAGCACCCGACTAGCGCCTTACCAAGAGACCCAGTACTTC. This sequence encodes CASSTRLAPYQETQYF. V is TRBV7-6 and J is TRBJ2-5, with 8 bases that match TRBD2. The germline V gene has CDR1 SGHVS and CDR2 FNYEAQ. The V and J ends lost 5 bases and 0 bases, in that order; junction bases with no gene match: 8. This CDR3 contains 16 residues.

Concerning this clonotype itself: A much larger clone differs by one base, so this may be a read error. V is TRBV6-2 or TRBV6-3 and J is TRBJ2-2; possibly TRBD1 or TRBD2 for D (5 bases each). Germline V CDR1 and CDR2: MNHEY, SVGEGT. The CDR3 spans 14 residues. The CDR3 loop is CASRPGKDTGELSF. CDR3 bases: TGTGCCAGCAGACCAGGGAAAGACACCGGGGAGCTGTCTTTT.

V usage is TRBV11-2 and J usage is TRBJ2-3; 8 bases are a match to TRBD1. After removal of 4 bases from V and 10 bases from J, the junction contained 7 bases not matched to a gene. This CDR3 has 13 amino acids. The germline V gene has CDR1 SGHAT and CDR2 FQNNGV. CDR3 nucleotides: TGTGCCAGCAGCTCGCTGACAGGGGAGGCGCAGTATTTT. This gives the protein CASSSLTGEAQYF.

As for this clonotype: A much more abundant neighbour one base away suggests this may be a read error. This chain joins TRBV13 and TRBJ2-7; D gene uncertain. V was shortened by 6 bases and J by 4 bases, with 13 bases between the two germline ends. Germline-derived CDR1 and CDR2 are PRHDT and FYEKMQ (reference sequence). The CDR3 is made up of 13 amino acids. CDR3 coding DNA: TGTGCCAGCAGTTTCGACGGTGATTACGAGCAGTACTTC. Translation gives CASSFDGDYEQYF.

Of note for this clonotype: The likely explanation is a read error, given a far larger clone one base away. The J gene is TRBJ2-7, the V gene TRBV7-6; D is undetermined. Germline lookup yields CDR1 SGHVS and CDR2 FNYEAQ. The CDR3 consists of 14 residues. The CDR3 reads CASSSFPGGYERYF. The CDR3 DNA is TGTGCCAGCAGCTCCTTTCCCGGCGGATACGAGCGGTACTTC.

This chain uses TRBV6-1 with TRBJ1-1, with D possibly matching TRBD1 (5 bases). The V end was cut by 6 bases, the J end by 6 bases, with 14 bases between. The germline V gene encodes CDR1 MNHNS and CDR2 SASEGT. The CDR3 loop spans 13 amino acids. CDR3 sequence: CASRLGRGAEAFF. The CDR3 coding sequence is TGTGCCAGCAGACTCGGCCGGGGCGCTGAAGCTTTCTTT.

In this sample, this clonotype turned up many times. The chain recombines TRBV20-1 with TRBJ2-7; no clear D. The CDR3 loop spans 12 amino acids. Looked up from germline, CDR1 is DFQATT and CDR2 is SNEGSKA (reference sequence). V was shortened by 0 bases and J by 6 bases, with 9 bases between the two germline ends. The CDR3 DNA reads TGCAGTGCTAGAGATGTGACTGCCGAGCAGTACTTC. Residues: CSARDVTAEQYF.

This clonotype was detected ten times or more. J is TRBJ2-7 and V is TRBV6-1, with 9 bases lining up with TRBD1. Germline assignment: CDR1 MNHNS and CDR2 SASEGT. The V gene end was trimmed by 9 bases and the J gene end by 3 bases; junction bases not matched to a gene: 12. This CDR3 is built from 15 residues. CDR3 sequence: CASKSTGTGYYEQYF. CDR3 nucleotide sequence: TGTGCCAGTAAATCAACCGGGACAGGGTACTACGAGCAGTACTTC.

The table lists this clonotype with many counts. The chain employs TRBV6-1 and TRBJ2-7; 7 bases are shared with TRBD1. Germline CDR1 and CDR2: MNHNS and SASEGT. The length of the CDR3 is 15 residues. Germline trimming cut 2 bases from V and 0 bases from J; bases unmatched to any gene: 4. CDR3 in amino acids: CASSESGGNSYEQYF. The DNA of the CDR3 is TGTGCCAGCAGTGAATCAGGGGGAAACTCCTACGAGCAGTACTTC.

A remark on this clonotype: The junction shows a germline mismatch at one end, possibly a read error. The CDR3 loop reads CAASTRQGSGETQYF. The DNA of the CDR3 is TGTGCCGCCAGCACGAGACAGGGGAGCGGAGAGACCCAGTACTTC. The genes are TRBV15 and TRBJ2-5; 8 bases line up with TRBD1. Germline assignment: CDR1 LNHNV and CDR2 YYDKDF (reference sequence). The CDR3 extends over 15 amino acids.

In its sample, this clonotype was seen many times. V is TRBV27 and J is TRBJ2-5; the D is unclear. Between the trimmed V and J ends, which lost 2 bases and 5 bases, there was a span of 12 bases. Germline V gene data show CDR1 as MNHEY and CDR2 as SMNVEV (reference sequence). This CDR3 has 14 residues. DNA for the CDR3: TGTGCCAGCAGTTTAGGCCCAGCCTGGGAGACCCAGTACTTC. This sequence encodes CASSLGPAWETQYF.

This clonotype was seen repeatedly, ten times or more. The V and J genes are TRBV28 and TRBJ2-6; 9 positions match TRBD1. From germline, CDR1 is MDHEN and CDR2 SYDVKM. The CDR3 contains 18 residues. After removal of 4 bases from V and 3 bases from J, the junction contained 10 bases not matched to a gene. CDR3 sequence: CASSSAGTGRVGANVLTF. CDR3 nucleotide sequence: TGTGCCAGCAGTTCCGCCGGGACAGGGAGGGTTGGGGCCAACGTCCTGACTTTC.

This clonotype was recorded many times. CDR3 sequence reads: CASSQGRQPQHF. The CDR3, as DNA: TGTGCCAGCAGTCAAGGGCGGCAGCCCCAGCATTTT. The V call is TRBV7-2, the J call TRBJ1-5; no firm D call. Trimming left V 6 bases short and J 7 bases short, with 10 bases between. The length of the CDR3 is 12 residues. CDR1 and CDR2 (germline): SGHTA, FQGNSA.

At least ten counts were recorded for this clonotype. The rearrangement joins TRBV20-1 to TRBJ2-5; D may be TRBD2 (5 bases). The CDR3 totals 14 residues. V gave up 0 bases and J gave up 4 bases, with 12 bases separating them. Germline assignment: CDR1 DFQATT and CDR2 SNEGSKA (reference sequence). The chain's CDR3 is CSARDPPGVETQYF. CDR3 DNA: TGCAGTGCTAGAGATCCCCCCGGGGTAGAGACCCAGTACTTC.

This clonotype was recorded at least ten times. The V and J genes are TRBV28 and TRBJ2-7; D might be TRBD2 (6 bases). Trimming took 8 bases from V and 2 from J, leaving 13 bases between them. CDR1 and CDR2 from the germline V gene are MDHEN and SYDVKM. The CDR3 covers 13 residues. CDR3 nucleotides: TGTGCCAGCCGGGAGCGGAGAACCTACGAGCAGTACTTC. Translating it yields CASRERRTYEQYF. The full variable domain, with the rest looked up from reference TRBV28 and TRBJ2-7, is DVKVTQSSRYLVKRTGEKVFLECVQDMDHENMFWYRQDPGLGLRLIYFSYDVKMKEKGDIPEGYSVSREKKERFSLILESASTNQTSMYLCASRERRTYEQYFGPGTRLTVT.

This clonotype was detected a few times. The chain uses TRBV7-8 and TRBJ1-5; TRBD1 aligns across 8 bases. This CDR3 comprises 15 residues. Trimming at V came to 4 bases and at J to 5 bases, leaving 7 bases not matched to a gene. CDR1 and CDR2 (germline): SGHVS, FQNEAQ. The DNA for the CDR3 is TGTGCCAGCAGCTCCCTGGGACAGGAATATCAGCCCCAGCATTTT. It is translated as CASSSLGQEYQPQHF.